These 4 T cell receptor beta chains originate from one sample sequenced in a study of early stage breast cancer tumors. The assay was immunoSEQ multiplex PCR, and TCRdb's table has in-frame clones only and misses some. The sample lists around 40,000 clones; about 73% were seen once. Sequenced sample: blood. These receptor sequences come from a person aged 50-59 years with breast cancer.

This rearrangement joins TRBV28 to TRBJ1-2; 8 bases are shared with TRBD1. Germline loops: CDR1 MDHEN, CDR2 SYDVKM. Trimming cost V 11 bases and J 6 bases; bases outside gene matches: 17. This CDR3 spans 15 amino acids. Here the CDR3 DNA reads TGTGCCGCCAGCAGTTTATCACAGGGACAGGATGGCTACACCTTC. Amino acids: CAASSLSQGQDGYTF.

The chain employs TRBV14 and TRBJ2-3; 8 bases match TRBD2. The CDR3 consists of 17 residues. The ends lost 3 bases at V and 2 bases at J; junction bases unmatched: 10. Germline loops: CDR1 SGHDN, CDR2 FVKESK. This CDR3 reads CASSHLWGLGNTDTQYF. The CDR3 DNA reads TGTGCCAGCAGCCACCTCTGGGGACTAGGGAACACAGATACGCAGTATTTT.

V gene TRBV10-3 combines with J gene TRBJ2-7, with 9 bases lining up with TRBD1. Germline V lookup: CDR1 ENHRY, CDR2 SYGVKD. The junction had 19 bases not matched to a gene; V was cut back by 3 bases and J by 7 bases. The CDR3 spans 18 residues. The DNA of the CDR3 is TGTGCCATCAGTGAACGGGGATACGACACAGGGGGCCTGAGAGAGCAGTACGTC. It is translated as CAISERGYDTGGLREQYV.

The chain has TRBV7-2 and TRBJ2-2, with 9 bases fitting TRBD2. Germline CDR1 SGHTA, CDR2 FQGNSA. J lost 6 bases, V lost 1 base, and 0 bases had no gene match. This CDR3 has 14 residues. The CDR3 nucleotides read TGTGCCAGCAGCTTAGGCGGGAGGGCCGGGGAGCTGTTTTTT. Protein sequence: CASSLGGRAGELFF. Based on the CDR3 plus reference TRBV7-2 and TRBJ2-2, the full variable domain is GAGVSQSPSNKVTEKGKDVELRCDPISGHTALYWYRQSLGQGLEFLIYFQGNSAPDKSGLPSDRFSAERTGGSVSTLTIQRTQQEDSAVYLCASSLGGRAGELFFGEGSRLTVL.